A single sample is the source of the 16 T cell receptor beta chains below, sequenced in a study of shared clonotypes between healthy human individuals. CD45RO negativity and positive selection for CCR7 defined naive CD8 cells, a population that excluded terminally differentiated effector memory CD45RA+ cells. Clones were read by immunoSEQ multiplex PCR, and TCRdb kept only the in-frame ones, dropping some. Here the sample spans about 2.2 million clones, approximately 92% being singletons. Sequencing was done on a sample of naive CD8+ T cells from PBMCs. These receptors all stem from a man younger than 35 in good health. Some clones in this sample may be carry-over from other donors' samples.

The rearrangement joins TRBV19 to TRBJ2-5, with a weak D call TRBD2 (5 bases). From germline, CDR1 is LNHDA and CDR2 SQIVND (reference sequence). V dropped 6 bases and J dropped 5 bases, with 13 bases sitting between them. The CDR3 runs 13 residues. This CDR3 reads CASSRGRRETQYF. DNA of the CDR3: TGTGCCAGTAGCAGAGGGCGAAGGGAGACCCAGTACTTC.

CDR3 in amino acids: CASSDWTSVTSDTQYF. The CDR3 bases are TGTGCCAGCAGTGATTGGACTAGCGTCACCTCGGATACGCAGTATTTT. J is TRBJ2-3 and V is TRBV2; 9 nucleotides match TRBD2. The J segment lost 6 bases and the V segment lost 3 bases, leaving 10 bases of the junction unmatched. Germline values: CDR1 SNHLY, CDR2 FYNNEI. The CDR3 contains 16 residues.

The V and J genes are TRBV7-8 and TRBJ2-7, with a possible D match to TRBD1 (5 bases). Germline loops: CDR1 SGHVS, CDR2 FQNEAQ. Trimming removed 6 bases at V and 5 bases at J, with 11 bases between. The CDR3 sequence is 12 residues long. The CDR3 reads CASRGHSHEQYF. In nucleotides, the CDR3 is TGTGCCAGCAGGGGGCACAGTCACGAGCAGTACTTC.

V usage is TRBV4-3 and J usage is TRBJ2-1; 14 nucleotides match TRBD2. CDR1 and CDR2 from the germline V gene are LGHNA and YSLEER. The CDR3 runs to 20 residues. J lost 2 bases, V lost 1 base, and 10 bases had no gene match. This chain's CDR3 is CASSQGAGLAGVTTYNEQFF. CDR3 in DNA: TGCGCCAGCAGCCAAGGAGCGGGACTAGCGGGAGTTACGACCTACAATGAGCAGTTCTTC.

V is TRBV28 and J is TRBJ2-5; TRBD2 agrees at 13 bases. Germline V lookup: CDR1 MDHEN, CDR2 SYDVKM. V shed 5 bases, J shed 2 bases, and the junction held 2 bases outside the gene matches. This CDR3 is 15 amino acids long. CDR3 DNA: TGTGCCAGCAGTATGGGACTAGCGGGGCAAGAGACCCAGTACTTC. Its translation: CASSMGLAGQETQYF.

This clone was seen a single time. This sequence joins TRBV19 and TRBJ1-2; D uncertain. The CDR3 contains 15 residues. The ends were cut back, 7 bases at V and 8 bases at J, with 23 bases in the middle. Germline V lookup: CDR1 LNHDA, CDR2 SQIVND (reference sequence). The CDR3 here is CASTPIPQRTGGYTF. As DNA, the CDR3 is TGTGCCAGTACACCGATCCCCCAGCGGACGGGGGGCTACACCTTC.

V and J are TRBV11-3 and TRBJ2-1; 7 nucleotides agree with TRBD2. The length of the CDR3 is 16 residues. Germline lookup yields CDR1 SGHNT and CDR2 YENEEA. V was pared by 1 base and J by 5 bases, with 8 bases of the junction left unmatched. The CDR3 DNA reads TGTGCCAGCAGCTTAGGACGGCGGGAGTACAACAATGAGCAGTTCTTC. Its translation is CASSLGRREYNNEQFF.

The rearrangement joins TRBV5-1 to TRBJ2-7; 9 nucleotides align to TRBD2. The trim removed 4 bases at V and 2 bases at J, leaving 4 bases unmatched. The CDR3 has 14 residues. Germline assignment: CDR1 SGHRS and CDR2 YFSETQ. The CDR3 reads CASSSGGRTYEQYF. CDR3 DNA sequence: TGCGCCAGCAGCAGCGGGGGGCGGACCTACGAGCAGTACTTC.

As regards this clone: Other DNA sequences within the sample encode an identical CDR3. The CDR3 loop reads CASSLTSGGYEQYF. CDR3 coding DNA: TGTGCCAGCAGTTTGACTAGCGGGGGTTACGAGCAGTACTTC. The rearrangement joins TRBV27 to TRBJ2-7, with 12 positions matching TRBD2. This CDR3 comprises 14 residues. Germline loops: CDR1 MNHEY, CDR2 SMNVEV (reference sequence). V lost 3 bases to trimming and J lost 4 bases; unmatched junction nucleotides: 1.

The sample holds one count of this clone. V usage is TRBV6-7 and J usage is TRBJ1-4; D gene uncertain. TRBV6-7 is flagged as an ORF with uncertain function. V was pared by 0 bases and J by 5 bases, with 25 bases between. The CDR3 loop spans 20 amino acids. CDR3 amino acids: CASSYSIILVEGGRNEKLFF. The CDR3 DNA reads TGTGCCAGCAGTTACTCGATAATTTTGGTCGAAGGTGGGAGGAATGAAAAACTGTTTTTT.

The J gene is TRBJ2-1, the V gene TRBV27; a weak D match, TRBD2 (5 bases). The CDR3 length is 13 residues. Germline CDR1 is MNHEY and CDR2 is SMNVEV (reference sequence). V was clipped by 7 bases and J by 6 bases, with 13 bases between them. CDR3 loop: CASKPRTRNEQFF. DNA for the CDR3: TGTGCCAGCAAACCCCGGACTCGCAATGAGCAGTTCTTC.

This chain uses TRBV7-3 with TRBJ1-3, with TRBD1 matching 10 bases. Germline V gives CDR1 SGHTA, CDR2 FQGTGA. The CDR3 sequence is 15 residues long. Trimming took 9 bases from V and 2 from J; bases not matched to a gene: 7. CDR3 coding DNA: TGTGCCAGTGCAATGGGACAGGGGCCTGGAAACACCATATATTTT. Protein: CASAMGQGPGNTIYF.

V and J are TRBV9 and TRBJ2-2; D remains unclear. The CDR3 length is 11 residues. From germline, CDR1 is SGDLS and CDR2 YYNGEE. Deletions cut 4 bases from V and 8 bases from J, with 6 bases between. In nucleotides, the CDR3 is TGTGCCAGCAGCCAGCTGGGGGAGCTGTTTTTT. Its protein is CASSQLGELFF. The variable domain in full, with the rest retrieved from reference TRBV9 and TRBJ2-2, is DSGVTQTPKHLITATGQRVTLRCSPRSGDLSVYWYQQSLDQGLQFLIQYYNGEERAKGNILERFSAQQFPDLHSELNLSSLELGDSALYFCASSQLGELFFGEGSRLTVL.

This clone was observed a few times. V usage is TRBV13 and J usage is TRBJ1-1; tentative D call: TRBD1 (5 bases). Germline CDR1 PRHDT, CDR2 FYEKMQ (reference sequence). The CDR3 extends over 11 amino acids. V was cut by 2 bases and J by 11 bases, with 9 bases left in between. In DNA, the CDR3 is TGTGCCAGCAGCTTAACAGGCGACGCTTTCTTT. This codes for CASSLTGDAFF.

V and J are TRBV25-1 and TRBJ1-1, with D tentatively TRBD1 (6 bases). Trimming left V 7 bases short and J 4 bases short, with 10 bases between. This CDR3 contains 12 residues. In germline, CDR1 is MGHDK, CDR2 SYGVNS. CDR3 coding DNA: TGTGCCAGCATAGGGGGGCCCACTGAAGCTTTCTTT. It encodes CASIGGPTEAFF.

Only one count was recorded for this clone. The chain employs TRBV7-2 and TRBJ2-3, with D perhaps matching TRBD1 (5 bases). The germline CDR1 and CDR2 sequences are SGHTA and FQGNSA. Deletions cut 8 bases from V and 0 bases from J, with 21 bases between. This CDR3 spans 17 amino acids. In nucleotides, the CDR3 is TGTGCCAGCCAACGTTTCCCAGGGCCGGGCAGCACAGATACGCAGTATTTT. Amino acids: CASQRFPGPGSTDTQYF.